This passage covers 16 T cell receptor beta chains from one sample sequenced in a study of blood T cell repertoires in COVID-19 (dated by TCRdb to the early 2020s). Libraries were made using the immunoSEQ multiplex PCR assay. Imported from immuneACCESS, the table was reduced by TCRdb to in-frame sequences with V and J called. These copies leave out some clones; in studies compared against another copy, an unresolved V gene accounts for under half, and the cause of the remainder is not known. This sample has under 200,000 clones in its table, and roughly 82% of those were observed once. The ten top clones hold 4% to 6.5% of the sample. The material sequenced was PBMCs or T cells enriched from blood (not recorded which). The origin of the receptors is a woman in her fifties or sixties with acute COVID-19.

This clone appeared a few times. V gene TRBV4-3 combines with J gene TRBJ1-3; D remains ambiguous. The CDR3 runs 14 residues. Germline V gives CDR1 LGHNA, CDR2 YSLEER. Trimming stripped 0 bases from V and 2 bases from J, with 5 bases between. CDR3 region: CASSQEPAGNTIYF. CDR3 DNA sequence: TGCGCCAGCAGCCAAGAGCCAGCTGGAAACACCATATATTTT.

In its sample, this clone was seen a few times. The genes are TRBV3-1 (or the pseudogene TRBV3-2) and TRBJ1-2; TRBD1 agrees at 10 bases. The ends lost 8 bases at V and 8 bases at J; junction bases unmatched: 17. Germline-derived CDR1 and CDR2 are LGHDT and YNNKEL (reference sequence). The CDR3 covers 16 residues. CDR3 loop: CASGEPGQGSLGGYTF. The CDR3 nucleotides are TGTGCCAGCGGCGAACCGGGACAGGGGAGTTTGGGCGGCTACACCTTC.

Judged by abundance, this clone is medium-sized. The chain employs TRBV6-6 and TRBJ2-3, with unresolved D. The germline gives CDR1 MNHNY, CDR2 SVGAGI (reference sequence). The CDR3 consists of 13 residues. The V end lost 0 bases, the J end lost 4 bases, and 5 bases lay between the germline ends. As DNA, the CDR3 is TGTGCCAGCAGTTACTCGAGCGCAGATACGCAGTATTTT. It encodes CASSYSSADTQYF.

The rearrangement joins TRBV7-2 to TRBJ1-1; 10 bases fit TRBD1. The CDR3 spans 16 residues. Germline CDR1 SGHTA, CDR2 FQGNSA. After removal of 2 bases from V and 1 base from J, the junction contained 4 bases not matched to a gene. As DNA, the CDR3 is TGTGCCAGCAGCTTACCTCGGGACAGGGGGAACACTGAAGCTTTCTTT. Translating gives CASSLPRDRGNTEAFF.

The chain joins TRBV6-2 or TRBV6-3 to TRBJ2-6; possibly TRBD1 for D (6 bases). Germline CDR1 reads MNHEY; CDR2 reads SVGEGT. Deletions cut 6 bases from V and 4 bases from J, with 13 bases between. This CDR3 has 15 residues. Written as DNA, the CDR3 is TGTGCCAGCAGCGTTGCAGGGGCGGGGGCCAACGTCCTGACTTTC. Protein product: CASSVAGAGANVLTF.

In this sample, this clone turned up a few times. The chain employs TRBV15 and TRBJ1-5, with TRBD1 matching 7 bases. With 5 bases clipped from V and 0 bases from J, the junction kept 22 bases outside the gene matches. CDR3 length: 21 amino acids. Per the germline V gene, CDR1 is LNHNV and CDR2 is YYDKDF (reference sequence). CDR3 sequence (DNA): TGTGCCACCAGCCCCCCTAACCCAGAGACAGCCAGGGGGAATAGCAATCAGCCCCAGCATTTT. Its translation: CATSPPNPETARGNSNQPQHF.

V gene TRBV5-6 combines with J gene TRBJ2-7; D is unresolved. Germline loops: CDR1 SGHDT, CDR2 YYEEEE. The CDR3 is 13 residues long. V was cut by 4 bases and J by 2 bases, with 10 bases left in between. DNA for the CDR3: TGTGCCAGCAGCGGGCGTTCTACCTACGAGCAGTACGTC. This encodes CASSGRSTYEQYV.

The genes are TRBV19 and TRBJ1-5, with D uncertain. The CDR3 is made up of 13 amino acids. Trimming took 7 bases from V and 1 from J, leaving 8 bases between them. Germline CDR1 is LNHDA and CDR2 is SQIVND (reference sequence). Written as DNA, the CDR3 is TGTGCCAGTAATTTGGGCAGCAATCAGCCCCAGCATTTT. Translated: CASNLGSNQPQHF. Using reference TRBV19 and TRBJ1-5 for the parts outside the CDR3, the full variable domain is DGGITQSPKYLFRKEGQNVTLSCEQNLNHDAMYWYRQDPGQGLRLIYYSQIVNDFQKGDIAEGYSVSREKKESFPLTVTSAQKNPTAFYLCASNLGSNQPQHFGDGTRLSIL.

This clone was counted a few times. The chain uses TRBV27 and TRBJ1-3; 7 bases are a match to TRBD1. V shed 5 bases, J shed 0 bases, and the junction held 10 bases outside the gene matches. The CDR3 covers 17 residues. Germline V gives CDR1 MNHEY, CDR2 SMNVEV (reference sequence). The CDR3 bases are TGTGCCAGCAGTCCTCGACAGGGCCCGGGCTCTGGAAACACCATATATTTT. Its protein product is CASSPRQGPGSGNTIYF.

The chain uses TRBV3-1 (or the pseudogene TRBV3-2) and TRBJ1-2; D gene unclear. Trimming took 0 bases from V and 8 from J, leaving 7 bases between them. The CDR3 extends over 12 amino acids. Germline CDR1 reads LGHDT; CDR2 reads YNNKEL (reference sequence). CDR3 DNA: TGTGCCAGCAGCCAAGATTATTTGGGCTACACCTTC. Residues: CASSQDYLGYTF.

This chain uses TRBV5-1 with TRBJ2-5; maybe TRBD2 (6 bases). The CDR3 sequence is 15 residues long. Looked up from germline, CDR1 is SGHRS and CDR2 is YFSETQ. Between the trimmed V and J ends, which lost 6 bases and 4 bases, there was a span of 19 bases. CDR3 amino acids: CASTTAGLEGETQYF. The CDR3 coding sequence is TGCGCCAGCACCACAGCGGGCCTGGAGGGAGAGACCCAGTACTTC. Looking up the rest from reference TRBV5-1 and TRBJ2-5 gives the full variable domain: KAGVTQTPRYLIKTRGQQVTLSCSPISGHRSVSWYQQTPGQGLQFLFEYFSETQRNKGNFPGRFSGRQFSNSRSEMNVSTLELGDSALYLCASTTAGLEGETQYFGPGTRLLVL.

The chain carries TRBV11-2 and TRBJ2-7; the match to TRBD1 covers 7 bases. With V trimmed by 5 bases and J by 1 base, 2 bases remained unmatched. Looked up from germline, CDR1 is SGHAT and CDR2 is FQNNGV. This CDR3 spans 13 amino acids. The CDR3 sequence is CASSRGQSYEQYF. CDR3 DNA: TGTGCCAGCAGCCGGGGACAGTCCTACGAGCAGTACTTC. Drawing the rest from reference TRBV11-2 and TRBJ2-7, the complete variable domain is EAGVAQSPRYKIIEKRQSVAFWCNPISGHATLYWYQQILGQGPKLLIQFQNNGVVDDSQLPKDRFSAERLKGVDSTLKIQPAKLEDSAVYLCASSRGQSYEQYFGPGTRLTVT.

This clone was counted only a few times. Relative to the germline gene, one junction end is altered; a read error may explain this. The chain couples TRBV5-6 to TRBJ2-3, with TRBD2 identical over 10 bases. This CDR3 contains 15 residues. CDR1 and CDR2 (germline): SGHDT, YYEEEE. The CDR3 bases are TGTGCCAGCAGCTTCCGACTAGCGGGCACACATACGCAGTATTTT. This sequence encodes CASSFRLAGTHTQYF.

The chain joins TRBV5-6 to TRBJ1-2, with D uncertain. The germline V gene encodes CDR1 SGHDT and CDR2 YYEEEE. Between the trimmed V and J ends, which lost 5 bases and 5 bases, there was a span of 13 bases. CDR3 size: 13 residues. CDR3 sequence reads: CASSLDPGYGYTF. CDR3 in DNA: TGTGCCAGCAGTCTCGATCCGGGGTATGGCTACACCTTC.

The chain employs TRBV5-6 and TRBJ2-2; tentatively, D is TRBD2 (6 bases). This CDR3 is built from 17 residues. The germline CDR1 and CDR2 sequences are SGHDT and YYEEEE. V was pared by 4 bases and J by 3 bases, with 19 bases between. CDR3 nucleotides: TGTGCCAGCAGCGACCAGGCAGGAGGGTGGGACACCGGGGAGCTGTTTTTT. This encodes CASSDQAGGWDTGELFF.

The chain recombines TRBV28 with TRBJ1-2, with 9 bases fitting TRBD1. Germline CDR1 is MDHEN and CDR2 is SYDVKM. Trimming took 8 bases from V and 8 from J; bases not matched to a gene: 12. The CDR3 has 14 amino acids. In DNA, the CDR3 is TGTGCCAGCCGATCGGGACAGGGAGTTGAGGGCTACACCTTC. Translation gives CASRSGQGVEGYTF.